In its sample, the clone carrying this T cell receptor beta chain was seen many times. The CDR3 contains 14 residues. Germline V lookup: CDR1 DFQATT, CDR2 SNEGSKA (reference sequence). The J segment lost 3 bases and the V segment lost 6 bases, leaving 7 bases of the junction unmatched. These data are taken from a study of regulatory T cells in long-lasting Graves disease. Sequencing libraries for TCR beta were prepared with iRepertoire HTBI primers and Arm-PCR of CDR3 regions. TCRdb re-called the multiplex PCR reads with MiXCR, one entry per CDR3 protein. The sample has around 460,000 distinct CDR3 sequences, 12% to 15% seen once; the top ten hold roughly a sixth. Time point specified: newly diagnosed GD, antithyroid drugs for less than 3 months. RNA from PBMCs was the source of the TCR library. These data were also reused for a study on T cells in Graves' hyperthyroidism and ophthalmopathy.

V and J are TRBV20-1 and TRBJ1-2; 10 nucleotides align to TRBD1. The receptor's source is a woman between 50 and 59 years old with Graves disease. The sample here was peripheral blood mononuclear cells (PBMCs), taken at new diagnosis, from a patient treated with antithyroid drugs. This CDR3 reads CSAPTGGYDYGYTF. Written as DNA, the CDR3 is TGCAGTGCGCCGACAGGGGGCTATGACTATGGCTACACCTTC.